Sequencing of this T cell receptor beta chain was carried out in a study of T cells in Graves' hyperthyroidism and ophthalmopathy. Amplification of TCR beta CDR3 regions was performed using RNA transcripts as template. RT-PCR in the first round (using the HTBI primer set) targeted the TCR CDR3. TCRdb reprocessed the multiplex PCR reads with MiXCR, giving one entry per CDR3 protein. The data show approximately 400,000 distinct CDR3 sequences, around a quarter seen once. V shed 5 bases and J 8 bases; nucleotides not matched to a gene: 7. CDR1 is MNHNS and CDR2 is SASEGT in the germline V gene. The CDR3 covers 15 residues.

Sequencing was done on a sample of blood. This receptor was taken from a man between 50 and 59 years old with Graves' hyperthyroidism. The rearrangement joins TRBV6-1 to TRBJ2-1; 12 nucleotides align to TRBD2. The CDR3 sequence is CASSYGLAGRDEQFF. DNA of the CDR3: TGTGCCAGCAGTTATGGACTAGCGGGGAGGGATGAGCAGTTCTTC.